This passage covers 24 T cell receptor beta chains from one sample sequenced in a study of T cells in localized non-small cell lung cancer. Data came from immunoSEQ multiplex PCR; TCRdb stores just in-frame clones and leaves some out. The data contain 90,000 to 100,000 clones, under 95% of them singletons. Sequencing used PBMCs, obtained before any cancer treatment. These receptors all stem from a woman aged 35 to 69 with stage II squamous cell lung carcinoma.

The J gene is TRBJ2-7, the V gene TRBV6-5; the D is unclear. The germline V and J ends were trimmed by 7 bases and 2 bases, with 12 bases remaining between them. CDR3 length: 13 amino acids. CDR1 and CDR2 (germline): MNHEY, SVGAGI. CDR3: CASTPAGTYEQYF. The CDR3 nucleotides read TGTGCCAGCACACCCGCAGGAACCTACGAGCAGTACTTC.

The rearrangement uses TRBV2 and TRBJ1-5; D perhaps matches TRBD1 (5 bases). CDR1 is SNHLY, CDR2 FYNNEI, per germline. V gave up 9 bases and J gave up 0 bases, with 9 bases separating them. CDR3 length: 13 amino acids. This CDR3 reads CASMTDSNQPQHF. The DNA for the CDR3 is TGTGCCAGTATGACAGATAGCAATCAGCCCCAGCATTTT.

This clone was observed a handful of times. The chain is built from TRBV10-2 and TRBJ1-1; no definite D call. CDR3 length equals 15 residues. Germline V gives CDR1 WSHSY, CDR2 SAAADI. With 3 bases removed from V and 5 bases from J, the gap between germline ends came to 16 bases. The CDR3: CASSDIGNGKTEAFF. Here the CDR3 DNA reads TGCGCCAGCAGTGATATCGGGAACGGAAAAACTGAAGCTTTCTTT.

The gene calls are TRBV30 and TRBJ2-3; no firm D call. CDR3 length equals 13 residues. Trimming shortened V by 0 bases and J by 5 bases, and 9 bases separated the two germline ends. CDR1 and CDR2 (germline): GTSNPN, SVGIG (reference sequence). The CDR3 spells CAWSVGFRDTQYF. The CDR3 region has the DNA TGTGCCTGGAGTGTAGGGTTTAGAGATACGCAGTATTTT. The full variable domain, in which reference TRBV30 and TRBJ2-3 provide the parts outside the CDR3, is SQTIHQWPATLVQPVGSPLSLECTVEGTSNPNLYWYRQAAGRGLQLLFYSVGIGQISSEVPQNLSASRPQDRQFILSSKKLLLSDSGFYLCAWSVGFRDTQYFGPGTRLTVL.

This chain joins TRBV15 and TRBJ2-3; 8 bases are a match to TRBD1. The ends lost 3 bases at V and 0 bases at J; junction bases unmatched: 2. The CDR3 consists of 15 residues. Germline values: CDR1 LNHNV, CDR2 YYDKDF (reference sequence). As DNA, the CDR3 is TGTGCCACCAGCAGGAGGACAGGGAGCACAGATACGCAGTATTTT. It codes for CATSRRTGSTDTQYF.

The CDR3 DNA is TGTGCCAGCAGCACGAACGGGAACGTACTCTCTGGAAACACCATATATTTT. It is translated as CASSTNGNVLSGNTIYF. The chain carries TRBV21-1 and TRBJ1-3. TRBV21-1 is labeled a pseudogene. There are 17 residues in the CDR3.

The chain's CDR3 is CASSPGAFSGNTIYF. CDR3 coding DNA: TGTGCCAGCAGTCCAGGGGCTTTTTCTGGAAACACCATATATTTT. The V gene is TRBV27, the J gene TRBJ1-3; perhaps TRBD1 as D (6 bases). With 5 bases removed from V and 1 base from J, the gap between germline ends came to 12 bases. The germline V gene encodes CDR1 MNHEY and CDR2 SMNVEV (reference sequence). The CDR3 consists of 15 residues.

The genes are TRBV27 and TRBJ1-6; D gene uncertain. Germline-derived CDR1 and CDR2 are MNHEY and SMNVEV (reference sequence). Trimming stripped 5 bases from V and 6 bases from J, with 14 bases between. The CDR3 consists of 15 residues. CDR3 sequence reads: CASSDRFLGNSPLHF. CDR3 DNA: TGTGCCAGCAGTGATAGATTCCTGGGTAATTCACCCCTCCACTTT.

J is TRBJ2-4 and V is TRBV2; the match to TRBD1 covers 8 bases. Germline V gene lookup returns CDR1 SNHLY and CDR2 FYNNEI. Trimming at V came to 4 bases and at J to 2 bases, leaving 7 bases not matched to a gene. The length of the CDR3 is 16 residues. DNA of the CDR3: TGTGCCAGCAGTGGGACAGGGTTGACGACCAAAAACATTCAGTACTTC. Amino acid sequence: CASSGTGLTTKNIQYF.

This chain connects TRBV28 to TRBJ1-6; D gene unclear. CDR3 length equals 14 residues. The V and J ends lost 8 bases and 10 bases respectively, with 18 bases between them. CDR1 is MDHEN, CDR2 SYDVKM, per germline. DNA for the CDR3: TGTGCCAGCGGATTAGATCCCGCGGGATCACCCCTCCACTTT. It encodes CASGLDPAGSPLHF.

The CDR3 is CAWRGTENNYGYTF. CDR3 coding DNA: TGTGCCTGGAGGGGGACAGAAAATAACTATGGCTACACCTTC. The chain has TRBV30 and TRBJ1-2; 7 bases are shared with TRBD1. Per the germline V gene, CDR1 is GTSNPN and CDR2 is SVGIG (reference sequence). With 3 bases clipped from V and 1 base from J, the junction kept 5 bases outside the gene matches. This CDR3 spans 14 amino acids.

CDR3 loop: CAWNGDRSSYEQYF. The CDR3 DNA reads TGTGCCTGGAACGGCGACAGGAGCTCCTACGAGCAGTACTTC. The chain uses TRBV30 and TRBJ2-7; a weak D match, TRBD1 (6 bases). V gave up 4 bases and J gave up 0 bases, with 13 bases separating them. CDR1 and CDR2 from the germline V gene are GTSNPN and SVGIG (reference sequence). CDR3 length equals 14 residues.

Worth noting for this clone: Germline and junction disagree at one end, which may indicate a read error. The rearrangement links TRBV5-1 to TRBJ2-2; D could derive from TRBD1 or TRBD2 (5 bases each). Germline V gene lookup returns CDR1 SGHRS and CDR2 YFSETQ. CDR3 length: 16 residues. The CDR3 loop reads CASSWTSGTKTGELFF. DNA of the CDR3: TGCGCCAGCAGCTGGACGTCCGGGACGAAAACCGGGGAGCTGTTTTTT.

The chain combines TRBV9 with TRBJ1-1; D might be TRBD1 (6 bases). The CDR3 consists of 15 residues. The V gene lost 0 bases and the J gene lost 1 base, with 10 bases spanning the gap. Per the germline V gene, CDR1 is SGDLS and CDR2 is YYNGEE. The CDR3 bases are TGTGCCAGCAGCGTAGCTCAACAGGGGAACACTGAAGCTTTCTTT. This gives the protein CASSVAQQGNTEAFF.

V usage is TRBV15 and J usage is TRBJ1-3; D ambiguous. V was trimmed by 8 bases and J by 0 bases, leaving 8 bases between them. Germline V gives CDR1 LNHNV, CDR2 YYDKDF (reference sequence). The CDR3 loop spans 13 amino acids. CDR3 amino acids: CATSFSSGNTIYF. For the CDR3, the DNA is TGTGCCACCTCCTTCAGCTCTGGAAACACCATATATTTT.

The chain uses TRBV2 and TRBJ2-4; D is ambiguous. From germline, CDR1 is SNHLY and CDR2 FYNNEI. This CDR3 comprises 16 residues. V was pared by 3 bases and J by 0 bases, with 12 bases between. CDR3 coding DNA: TGTGCCAGCAGTGATGGATCCGGGTTAGCCAAAAACATTCAGTACTTC. This gives the protein CASSDGSGLAKNIQYF.

This clone was seen once. The chain carries TRBV5-1 and TRBJ1-6, with 7 bases aligning to TRBD1. The V segment lost 4 bases and the J segment 8 bases; nucleotides outside the gene matches: 12. CDR3 size: 16 residues. CDR1 is SGHRS and CDR2 is YFSETQ in the germline V gene. CDR3 residues: CASSLRTGEAYSPLHF. The CDR3 bases are TGCGCCAGCAGCCTAAGGACAGGCGAAGCTTATTCACCCCTCCACTTT.

V gene TRBV5-4 combines with J gene TRBJ2-4; D is perhaps TRBD2 (5 bases). The ends were cut back, 0 bases at V and 8 bases at J, with 9 bases in the middle. Germline V gene sequence: CDR1 SGHNT, CDR2 YYREEE (reference sequence). The CDR3 runs to 13 residues. CDR3 sequence: CASSLAGRDIQYF. In nucleotides, the CDR3 is TGTGCCAGCAGCTTGGCGGGGAGAGACATTCAGTACTTC.

The chain couples TRBV6-5 to TRBJ1-2; D is possibly TRBD1 (6 bases). The germline gives CDR1 MNHEY, CDR2 SVGAGI. The ends were cut back, 2 bases at V and 2 bases at J, with 9 bases in the middle. The CDR3 is made up of 14 amino acids. The CDR3 sequence: CASSYGQLNYGYTF. The CDR3, as DNA: TGTGCCAGCAGTTACGGACAGCTAAACTATGGCTACACCTTC.

The rearrangement joins TRBV5-4 to TRBJ2-5; D is unresolved. Germline CDR1 reads SGHNT; CDR2 reads YYREEE (reference sequence). This CDR3 region has 14 residues. The V end was cut by 4 bases, the J end by 5 bases, with 15 bases between. As DNA, the CDR3 is TGTGCCAGCAGCACTAATAAGGGTGAGGAGACCCAGTACTTC. Translated: CASSTNKGEETQYF. Looking up the rest from reference TRBV5-4 and TRBJ2-5 gives the full variable domain: ETGVTQSPTHLIKTRGQQVTLRCSSQSGHNTVSWYQQALGQGPQFIFQYYREEENGRGNFPPRFSGLQFPNYSSELNVNALELDDSALYLCASSTNKGEETQYFGPGTRLLVL.

The V and J genes are TRBV30 and TRBJ1-2, with 9 bases that match TRBD1. J lost 10 bases, V lost 3 bases, and 15 bases had no gene match. CDR1 and CDR2 (germline): GTSNPN, SVGIG (reference sequence). This CDR3 spans 15 amino acids. CDR3 sequence reads: CAWRAYGTGIRDYTF. In nucleotides, the CDR3 is TGTGCCTGGAGAGCCTACGGGACAGGGATAAGGGACTACACCTTC.

The chain links TRBV6-1 to TRBJ1-5, with TRBD1 as a possible D gene (5 bases). The CDR3 spans 14 residues. CDR1 and CDR2 from the germline V gene are MNHNS and SASEGT. With 7 bases removed from V and 4 bases from J, the gap between germline ends came to 14 bases. CDR3 sequence (DNA): TGTGCCAGCATCAGAACGGGGGGGAATCAGCCCCAGCATTTT. This translates into CASIRTGGNQPQHF.

The chain is built from TRBV6-5 and TRBJ1-6; 8 bases agree with TRBD1. The CDR3 totals 12 residues. Germline V CDR1 and CDR2: MNHEY, SVGAGI. V shed 7 bases and J 14 bases; nucleotides not matched to a gene: 7. The CDR3, as DNA: TGTGCCAGCACTAAGACAGGGGTGGCCCTCCACTTT. Translated, it gives CASTKTGVALHF.

This clone was seen once. The gene calls are TRBV6-1 and TRBJ1-6, with D tentatively TRBD1 (6 bases). This CDR3 is 13 amino acids long. Per the germline V gene, CDR1 is MNHNS and CDR2 is SASEGT. Trimming pared 5 bases from V and 7 bases from J, leaving 9 bases between. The CDR3 DNA reads TGTGCCAGCAGTATGGACAGCAATTCACCCCTCCACTTT. It specifies CASSMDSNSPLHF.